This T cell receptor (beta chain) was obtained from a study of T and B cells in COVID-19 patients. Looking at the study overall: Active-infection patients were older, median about 70 years, than recovered patients, median about 37 years. Findings and limits, study-wide: Symptomatic-phase blood samples from mildly ill patients and early samples from severe cases were scarce. Active COVID-19 showed highly clonal TRB repertoires; recovery showed diversity and richness above healthy donors.

TRB was amplified from around 250-460 ng of blood genomic DNA. This CDR3 contains 11 residues. CDR1 and CDR2 from the germline V gene are SGHNT and YYREEE (reference sequence). BIOMED2 TRB-A/B primer pools were used in multiplex TRB PCR. One entry per CDR3 protein, called by TCRdb with MiXCR from the multiplex PCR reads. The repertoire has tens of thousands of distinct CDR3 sequences, about 31% of them found once; the top ten carry 2% to 2.5%. About this clonotype itself: Antigen specificity is unknown. Sequence at one end of the junction differs from germline and may be a read error.

The TCR comes from a human donor who had recovered from COVID-19. The specimen was blood. The chain carries TRBV5-4 and TRBJ1-6; TRBD1 agrees at 7 bases. CDR3 DNA sequence: TGTGCCAGCAGCTTCGGACAGGCCCGGGACTTT. Amino acids: CASSFGQARDF.